The 4 T cell receptor beta chains given below trace back to one sample, sequenced in a study of CD8 T cells in Susac syndrome (dated by TCRdb to 2018 to 2020). Library preparation employed the immunoSEQ multiplex PCR assay. RNA was extracted using the RNeasy kit, and 0.5 to 1 microgram was reverse transcribed with random hexamers. TCRdb's own reprocessing of the public reads used fastp at Q25 and MiXCR and kept productive beta chains. Entries are consolidated by CDR3 protein sequence, retaining the most common genes and DNA. The table for this sample lists about 280,000 distinct CDR3 sequences; around 83% of them were counted only once. The ten largest clones add up to approximately 0.11% of the sample. The sequenced sample was CD8+ T cells from PBMCs. These receptors originate from a human donor with multiple sclerosis.

The chain couples TRBV7-9 to TRBJ2-7; TRBD2 is a possible D gene (5 bases). In germline, CDR1 is SEHNR, CDR2 FQNEAQ (reference sequence). The CDR3 sequence is 15 residues long. V gave up 4 bases and J gave up 3 bases, with 16 bases separating them. CDR3 nucleotide sequence: TGTGCCAGCAGCTGCCGAGGGTGCCGACTCTACGAGCAGTACTTC. Amino acids: CASSCRGCRLYEQYF.

This clonotype turned up a few times. This chain connects TRBV24-1 to TRBJ2-7; 7 bases map to TRBD1. Germline CDR1 is KGHDR and CDR2 is SFDVKD. This CDR3 is 13 amino acids long. V was clipped by 4 bases and J by 2 bases; unmatched bases: 1. CDR3 in DNA: TGTGCCACCAGTGAGGGGACAGCCTACGAGCAGTACTTC. Translation: CATSEGTAYEQYF.

The chain is built from TRBV7-9 and TRBJ2-1; 9 nucleotides agree with TRBD1. Germline V gene lookup returns CDR1 SEHNR and CDR2 FQNEAQ (reference sequence). V was clipped by 2 bases and J by 8 bases; unmatched bases: 10. This CDR3 is built from 16 residues. CDR3 region: CASSLILGQGDYEQFF. CDR3 sequence (DNA): TGTGCCAGCAGCTTAATCCTGGGACAGGGAGATTATGAGCAGTTCTTC.

This chain links TRBV11-2 with TRBJ2-5, with D tentatively TRBD2 (5 bases). Germline lookup yields CDR1 SGHAT and CDR2 FQNNGV. The CDR3 spans 12 residues. Deletions cut 4 bases from V and 6 bases from J, with 9 bases between. CDR3 amino acids: CASSYGLKTQYF. In nucleotides, the CDR3 is TGTGCCAGCAGCTACGGACTTAAGACCCAGTACTTC.